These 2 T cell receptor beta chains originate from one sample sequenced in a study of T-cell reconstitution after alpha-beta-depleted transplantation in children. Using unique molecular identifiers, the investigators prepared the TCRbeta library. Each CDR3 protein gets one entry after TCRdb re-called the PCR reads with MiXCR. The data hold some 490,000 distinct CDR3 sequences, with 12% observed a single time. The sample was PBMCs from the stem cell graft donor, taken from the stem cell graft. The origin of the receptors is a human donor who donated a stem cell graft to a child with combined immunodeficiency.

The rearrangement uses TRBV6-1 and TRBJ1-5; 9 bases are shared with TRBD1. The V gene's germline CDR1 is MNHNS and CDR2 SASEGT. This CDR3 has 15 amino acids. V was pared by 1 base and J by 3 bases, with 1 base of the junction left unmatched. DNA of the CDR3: TGTGCCAGCAGTGAAGGGACAGGGGACAATCAGCCCCAGCATTTT. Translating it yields CASSEGTGDNQPQHF.

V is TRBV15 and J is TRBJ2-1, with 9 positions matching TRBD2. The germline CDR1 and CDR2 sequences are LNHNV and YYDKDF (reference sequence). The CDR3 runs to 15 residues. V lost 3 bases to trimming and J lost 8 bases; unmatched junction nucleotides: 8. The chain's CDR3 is CATSSLAGNRDEQFF. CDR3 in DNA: TGTGCCACCAGCAGTCTAGCGGGAAATCGAGATGAGCAGTTCTTC.